This T cell receptor beta chain was identified in a study of identical twins (dated by TCRdb to the mid-2010s). With regard to the full study: TCR alpha and beta repertoires from monozygotic twins, unrelated adults of various ages and cord blood were deep-sequenced to test whether fetal clonotypes persist. Replicate twin experiments were performed at different times using different library preparation protocols to rule out contamination. Paper-wide results and their limitations: Recombination models systematically underestimated out-of-frame TCR alpha sharing in monozygotic twins but agreed with sharing between unrelated individuals. Zero-insertion analyses could be partly confounded by invariant T cells such as MAIT and iNKT, though diverse VJ usage argued against such confounding for most clonotypes. Because the same donors could not be followed over many years, the conclusions relied on cross-sectional statistical analysis. Out-of-frame TCR alpha sequences shared between twins showed an excess of low generation-probability sequences compared with coincidental sharing between unrelated individuals. Excess twin sharing in beta out-of-frame sequences was weaker because fewer shared sequences lowered the signal-to-noise ratio. Abundant cord blood beta clonotypes had fewer insertions, young adult naive repertoires showed a similar but weaker trend, and memory repertoires showed no such trend.

The CDR3 numbers 14 residues from cysteine through phenylalanine. Of the read, only the CDR3 DNA is kept; its 42 bases are in frame from base 1. Germline trimming amounts to 6 bases on V and 2 bases on J, with 3 as the count of junction bases outside the gene matches. Via the germline V gene, CDR1 is MNHEY and CDR2 SVGEGT. Only healthy Caucasian donors were included. Three pairs of female monozygotic twins, all aged roughly 18 to 30 years, made up the twin cohort. Positive isolation kits from Invitrogen were used to isolate the CD4+ and CD8+ T cell populations. Library prep was done by 5' RACE. Instrument used: Illumina HiSeq 2000. Template switching added a universal primer binding site, and the final cDNA carried a unique molecular identifier that allowed TCR cDNA molecules to be counted accurately. First-strand cDNA for TCR alpha and beta chains was synthesized from specific primers in the conserved constant-segment region. To control for contamination, each cDNA library was double barcoded with a SMART-Mk sample barcode plus Illumina barcodes. TruSeq adapter sequences, together with Illumina sample barcodes, were added in two successive PCR steps. The Illumina HiSeq platform was used with custom primers to sequence TCR alpha and beta cDNA libraries. The authors' analysis ran thus. Raw reads were processed with MiGEC to extract unique molecular identifiers, and MiXCR was used to determine CDR3 positions. Recombination models were inferred per individual with the repgenHMM and IGoR tools using an EM algorithm. The analysis of shared clonotypes was done with the tcR package in R, with sharing normalized by the product of cloneset sizes. To study raw recombination free of thymic and clonal selection effects, out-of-frame nonproductive sequences were analyzed. TCRdb reanalyzed the raw reads on its own, using fastp at Q25 for trimming and MiXCR for clone calling, and kept in-frame beta chains. Every entry covers one CDR3 protein and lists the most common genes and DNA from its rows. The V and J calls follow TCRdb's processing rather than the paper's. Within this sample are around 480,000 distinct CDR3 sequences, with 13% to 15% of them counted one time only. The top ten constitute 0.8% to 1% of the sample.

Only a few counts were recorded for this clonotype. There is no known antigen for this receptor. Qualities for individual bases were not recorded, and no much larger clone is one base off. The data also belong to a second study, concerning yellow fever vaccine responses in identical twins. From the second report: According to the authors, in identical twins the way T cells responded to vaccination appeared partly convergent and partly personalized. In identical twins, the study followed T cell clones that responded to the vaccine with precision.

The sample was CD4+ T cells sorted from blood. The receptor was isolated from a woman in her late teens or twenties in good health. This sequence uses TRBV6-2 or TRBV6-3 and TRBJ2-1; TRBD2 agrees with 8 junctional bases. The nucleotide sequence reads as follows: TGTGCCAGCAGAATTAGCGGGACCTACAATGAGCAGTTCTTC. Protein translation: CASRISGTYNEQFF.